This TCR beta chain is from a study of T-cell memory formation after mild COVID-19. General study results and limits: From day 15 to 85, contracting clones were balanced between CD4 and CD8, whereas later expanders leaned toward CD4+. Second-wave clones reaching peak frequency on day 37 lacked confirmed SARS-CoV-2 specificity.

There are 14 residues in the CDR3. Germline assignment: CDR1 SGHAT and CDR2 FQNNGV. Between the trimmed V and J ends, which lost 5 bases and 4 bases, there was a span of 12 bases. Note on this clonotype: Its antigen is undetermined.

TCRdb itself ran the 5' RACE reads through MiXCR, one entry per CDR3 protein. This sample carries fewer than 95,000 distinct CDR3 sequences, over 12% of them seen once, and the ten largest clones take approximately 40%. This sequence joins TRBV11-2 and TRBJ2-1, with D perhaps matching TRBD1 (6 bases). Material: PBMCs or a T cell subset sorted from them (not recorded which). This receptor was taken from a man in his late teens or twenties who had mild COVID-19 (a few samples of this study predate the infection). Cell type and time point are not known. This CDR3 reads CASSPYRDYNEQFF. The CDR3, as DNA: TGTGCCAGCAGCCCCTACAGGGATTACAATGAGCAGTTCTTC.